This TCR beta chain is from a study of cytomegalovirus exposure and HLA in healthy donors. This clone was detected only a few times. Other DNA sequences in this specimen translate into the identical CDR3. Germline CDR1 and CDR2: MNHNS and SASEGT. CDR3 length: 13 residues. V lost 2 bases to trimming and J lost 3 bases; unmatched junction nucleotides: 1. PCR was performed using 60 Vbeta and 13 Jbeta primers. The table came from immunoSEQ multiplex PCR; TCRdb's copy has only in-frame clones and leaves some out. The data hold some 120,000 clones, with approximately 10% observed a single time. Sequenced input: PBMCs. This TCR was sampled from a woman between 18 and 29 years old in good health and CMV-seropositive. The genes are TRBV6-1 and TRBJ2-7, with TRBD1 matching over 7 bases. CDR3 DNA: TGTGCCAGCAGTGAACGGGACAGCTACGAGCAGTACTTC. This gives the protein CASSERDSYEQYF.